The T cell receptor (beta chain) described here comes from a study of a mutant IDH1 vaccine in newly diagnosed glioma. Study information: Either 4-6 weeks after radiotherapy alone or alongside temozolomide, vaccination was begun.

The time point here: week 47, end of study. Vaccination comprised doses that each held 300 ug of mutant IDH1 20-mer peptide, plus topical imiquimod. Data came from immunoSEQ multiplex PCR; TCRdb stores just in-frame clones and leaves some out. The sample includes roughly 86,000 clones, more than 80% of them seen just once. As for this clone: The antigen is unknown.

Looked up from germline, CDR1 is SGHTA and CDR2 is FQGNSA. This CDR3 is 13 amino acids long. V gave up 3 bases and J gave up 4 bases, with 7 bases separating them. This clonotype was obtained from a man in his forties or fifties with glioma. The V and J genes are TRBV7-2 and TRBJ1-3; no firm D call. The sequenced sample was PBMCs, obtained from a glioma patient whose treatment included an IDH1 peptide vaccine. For the CDR3, the DNA is TGTGCCAGCAGCTTCCTCAGAGGAAACACCATATATTTT. This translates into CASSFLRGNTIYF.